Listed below are T cell receptor beta chains from one sample, sequenced in a study of cytomegalovirus exposure and HLA in healthy donors. Sequencing was performed with immunoSEQ multiplex PCR; in TCRdb, only in-frame clones are kept and a portion is missing. This sample carries around 300,000 clones, just under 85% of them seen once, and the ten largest clones take 2%. Specimen: PBMCs. The receptors originated from a woman in her 40s in good health and CMV-seropositive. CDR3s leave out the opening cysteine and the closing phenylalanine or tryptophan. Size is stated for part of the rows, as once, few or many counts, or as a class when the clone is expanded.

clone_size v_call cdr3_aa
NA TRBV9 ASSVGGGSTQY
few TRBV28 ASSSLAGNTYEQY
NA TRBV7-9 ASSLASGDTGELF
NA TRBV11-3 ASSLFNRVYSYEQY
few TRBV25-1 ASSGTGNTGELF
few TRBV4-3 ASSQLGTTDNEQF
NA TRBV7-2 ASSLEPSGSFSYEQY
NA TRBV11-3 ASSLDGKHNEKLF
few TRBV19 ASSAGLAGTHEQY
NA TRBV5-6 ASSSTIDRRGETQY
NA TRBV13 ASSSDPGIYGYT
NA TRBV15 ATSRDLAANNEQF
NA TRBV6-5 ASSKNRGEDTEAF
NA TRBV7-6 ASSLDVMGQTYEQY
NA TRBV7-9 ASSLQGASEKLF
NA TRBV7-6 ASSLALASGSSTDTQY
NA TRBV12-5 ASGLDFAGGNQPQH
NA TRBV7-2 ASSLGGAAQPQH
NA TRBV10-3 AINGGRGETQY
NA TRBV7-9 SSSSSSRTGLADTQY
NA TRBV7-2 ASSLNGAGAYEQY
NA TRBV6-5 ASSYGQKNTEAF
NA TRBV7-3 ASRRQGGTGELF
NA TRBV7-9 SSSITGTGSSYNSPLH
NA TRBV28 ASSLNVYSLSKDSPLH
NA TRBV4-3 ASSQDSGNEQF
NA TRBV7-9 ASPDPYGYT
NA TRBV7-9 ASSASVSYEQY
NA TRBV14 ASSPTQRGYNEQF
NA TRBV6-6 ASREAGANGLT
NA TRBV28 ASSLAGGHGYEQY
NA TRBV4-3 ASSQDRGSDTGELF
few TRBV5-4 ASSLAGGRDELF
NA TRBV9 ASSPDGGGGQPQH
NA TRBV28 ASSLRGYGQGRTDTQY
NA TRBV14 ASSQYGGTQY
NA TRBV4-3 ASSQDFIQAVPSVHYGYT
NA TRBV4-3 ASSQDRVVDTGELF
NA TRBV5-4 ASSSETGSGYT
NA TRBV18 ASSLSLGGEGYT
once TRBV28 ASTPRAGQGRNQPQH
few TRBV9 ASSVVAGEIGEQY
NA TRBV5-1 ASSVGLETHNEQF
NA TRBV7-9 ASSLDRMNTEAF
NA TRBV11-3 ASKFGGQGKDEQY
once TRBV5-8 ASSRLIQDEQY
NA TRBV7-2 ASRTGTSAGELF
NA TRBV7-8 ASSSADSQNQPQH
NA TRBV18 ASSPGGAGELF
NA TRBV28 ASSPERSQQY
NA TRBV18 ASSPQQGGKTEAF
NA TRBV28 ASSLPGGADYGYT
NA TRBV4-1 ASSQDPGSLGYT
NA TRBV5-4 ASSRAGLGHTGELF
NA TRBV4-1 ASSQEVRTEAF
NA TRBV30 AWSGIAKNIQY
NA TRBV19 ASRTGQGEQY
few TRBV5-1 ASSSTGVNTEAF
NA TRBV7-3 ASSAGPMGETQY